The 27 T cell receptor beta chains reported below all come from one sample, sequenced in a study of neoadjuvant anti-PD-1 for oral cavity cancer. Clones were sequenced by immunoSEQ multiplex PCR, and TCRdb holds only the in-frame ones, with some missing. The sample consists of approximately 72,000 clones, about 83% of them appearing once. Sequenced material: PBMCs, taken before nivolumab (anti-PD-1) treatment. Receptors were obtained from a person between 40 and 85 years old with oral cavity squamous cell carcinoma.

The chain links TRBV10-3 to TRBJ1-2; D perhaps matches TRBD1 (5 bases). CDR3 length: 13 amino acids. Trimming stripped 2 bases from V and 4 bases from J, with 8 bases between. The germline CDR1 and CDR2 sequences are ENHRY and SYGVKD. CDR3 in DNA: TGTGCCATCAGTGAGGACGGGGGCTATGGCTACACCTTC. Protein: CAISEDGGYGYTF.

The genes are TRBV30 and TRBJ1-1; TRBD1 matches 10 bases. CDR1 and CDR2 from the germline V gene are GTSNPN and SVGIG (reference sequence). V lost 3 bases, J lost 1 base, and 5 bases stayed unmatched. The CDR3 consists of 15 residues. The CDR3 here is CAWSARDRGNTEAFF. CDR3 coding DNA: TGTGCCTGGAGCGCCCGGGACAGGGGGAACACTGAAGCTTTCTTT.

The chain recombines TRBV15 with TRBJ1-4, with unresolved D. The CDR3 loop spans 16 amino acids. Germline V gene data show CDR1 as LNHNV and CDR2 as YYDKDF (reference sequence). Trimming removed 3 bases at V and 2 bases at J, with 13 bases between. The CDR3 loop is CATSRESGSTNEKLFF. In DNA, the CDR3 is TGTGCCACCAGCAGGGAGTCCGGCAGCACTAATGAAAAACTGTTTTTT.

J is TRBJ1-1 and V is TRBV5-1; tentatively, D is TRBD1 (6 bases). The CDR3 has 14 residues. The germline V gene encodes CDR1 SGHRS and CDR2 YFSETQ. Trimming took 0 bases from V and 8 from J, leaving 14 bases between them. CDR3 protein: CASSLAGASAEAFF. The CDR3 coding sequence is TGCGCCAGCAGCTTGGCAGGGGCCTCGGCCGAAGCTTTCTTT.

The chain joins TRBV11-2 to TRBJ1-2; D unclear. The V gene lost 0 bases and the J gene lost 6 bases, with 5 bases spanning the gap. The CDR3 has 12 amino acids. CDR1 SGHAT and CDR2 FQNNGV come from the germline V gene. DNA of the CDR3: TGTGCCAGCAGCTTAGAGGGAAATGGCTACACCTTC. This translates into CASSLEGNGYTF.

This clone came up once. The genes are TRBV4-1 and TRBJ1-2; tentative D call: TRBD1 (5 bases). V was cut by 4 bases and J by 0 bases, with 15 bases left in between. Germline CDR1 and CDR2: MGHRA and YSYEKL. The CDR3 is made up of 16 amino acids. The CDR3 DNA follows: TGCGCCAGCAGCCTCCCCTCGGGGGGGTCTAACTATGGCTACACCTTC. Translated: CASSLPSGGSNYGYTF.

The chain links TRBV4-1 to TRBJ1-1; 7 nucleotides align to TRBD1. The CDR3 covers 18 residues. With 1 base clipped from V and 2 bases from J, the junction kept 13 bases outside the gene matches. CDR1 MGHRA and CDR2 YSYEKL come from the germline V gene. The CDR3 is CASSQALTGPSTNTEAFF. The CDR3 DNA reads TGCGCCAGCAGCCAAGCTTTGACAGGGCCGTCGACAAACACTGAAGCTTTCTTT.

The gene calls are TRBV27 and TRBJ2-3; D possibly uses TRBD1 or TRBD2 (5 bases each). Between the trimmed V and J ends, which lost 3 bases and 2 bases, there was a span of 12 bases. Germline values: CDR1 MNHEY, CDR2 SMNVEV (reference sequence). This CDR3 comprises 15 residues. Here the CDR3 reads CASSLGRGVTDTQYF. CDR3 bases: TGTGCCAGCAGTTTGGGGAGAGGGGTCACAGATACGCAGTATTTT.

The rearrangement joins TRBV5-1 to TRBJ2-7; the D gene is possibly TRBD1 (6 bases). The CDR3 is 13 amino acids. Germline assignment: CDR1 SGHRS and CDR2 YFSETQ. V dropped 5 bases and J dropped 2 bases, with 11 bases sitting between them. The CDR3 DNA sequence: TGCGCCAGCAGTAAGGGGGAGCCCTACGAGCAGTACTTC. Amino acids: CASSKGEPYEQYF.

A single count supports this clone. V is TRBV6-4 and J is TRBJ1-2; maybe TRBD1 (6 bases). CDR1 and CDR2 from the germline V gene are MRHNA and SNTAGT. V gave up 3 bases and J gave up 1 base, with 15 bases separating them. The CDR3 is 16 amino acids. For the CDR3, the DNA is TGTGCCAGCAGTGATATAAACAGGGCTGGTAACTATGGCTACACCTTC. This sequence encodes CASSDINRAGNYGYTF.

The rearrangement links TRBV9 to TRBJ2-1, with TRBD2 as a possible D gene (5 bases). Germline V gene lookup returns CDR1 SGDLS and CDR2 YYNGEE. V lost 0 bases and J 4 bases, leaving 8 bases between the germline ends. The CDR3 spans 14 residues. The CDR3 DNA sequence: TGTGCCAGCAGCGTAGATGGGGAGTACAATGAGCAGTTCTTC. Its protein is CASSVDGEYNEQFF. Full variable domain (outside the CDR3, taken from reference TRBV9 and TRBJ2-1): DSGVTQTPKHLITATGQRVTLRCSPRSGDLSVYWYQQSLDQGLQFLIQYYNGEERAKGNILERFSAQQFPDLHSELNLSSLELGDSALYFCASSVDGEYNEQFFGPGTRLTVL.

The sample holds a few counts of this clone. CDR3 DNA sequence: TGCGCCAGCAAGCCGGGACAGGGGCGCACTGAAGCTTTCTTT. Its protein is CASKPGQGRTEAFF. This rearrangement joins TRBV23-1 to TRBJ1-1, with 10 bases fitting TRBD1. TRBV23-1 is an ORF; its function is uncertain. V dropped 7 bases and J dropped 4; count of bases not matched to a gene: 6. The CDR3 contains 14 residues.

This clone turned up a few times. This sequence joins TRBV11-1 and TRBJ2-2; weak D call: TRBD2 (6 bases). This CDR3 spans 14 amino acids. CDR1 is SGHAT and CDR2 is FQDESV in the germline V gene (reference sequence). The V and J ends lost 6 bases and 1 base respectively, with 9 bases between them. CDR3 loop: CASRTGRNTGELFF. CDR3 sequence (DNA): TGTGCCAGCAGAACCGGGAGGAACACCGGGGAGCTGTTTTTT.

The CDR3 nucleotides are TGTGCCAGCAGCGTAGATCCTAACGGGGATACGCAGTATTTT. Protein product: CASSVDPNGDTQYF. The genes are TRBV9 and TRBJ2-3; no clear D gene. Between the trimmed V and J ends, which lost 0 bases and 6 bases, there was a span of 11 bases. This CDR3 has 14 amino acids. The germline V gene encodes CDR1 SGDLS and CDR2 YYNGEE. Supplemented by reference TRBV9 and TRBJ2-3, the full variable domain reads DSGVTQTPKHLITATGQRVTLRCSPRSGDLSVYWYQQSLDQGLQFLIQYYNGEERAKGNILERFSAQQFPDLHSELNLSSLELGDSALYFCASSVDPNGDTQYFGPGTRLTVL.

The CDR3 reads CASSRDAASEQFF. CDR3 bases: TGTGCCAGCAGTCGAGACGCGGCCAGTGAGCAGTTCTTC. The chain couples TRBV2 to TRBJ2-1; D gene uncertain. This CDR3 has 13 residues. V was pared by 5 bases and J by 9 bases, with 14 bases between. Per the germline V gene, CDR1 is SNHLY and CDR2 is FYNNEI.

The chain links TRBV9 to TRBJ1-6; a possible D gene is TRBD1 (6 bases). This CDR3 has 15 amino acids. Germline CDR1 is SGDLS and CDR2 is YYNGEE. Trimming stripped 4 bases from V and 9 bases from J, with 17 bases between. The CDR3 DNA follows: TGTGCCAGCAGCTCCCCGGGGGGGCGAGGTTCACCCCTCCACTTT. It is translated as CASSSPGGRGSPLHF.

The chain has TRBV19 and TRBJ2-2, with D possibly matching TRBD1 (6 bases). V lost 5 bases and J lost 10, with 14 bases in between. There are 13 residues in the CDR3. Looked up from germline, CDR1 is LNHDA and CDR2 is SQIVND (reference sequence). The CDR3 coding sequence is TGTGCCAGTAGTGTCGACAGGCTTGAGGAGCTGTTTTTT. As protein: CASSVDRLEELFF.

The rearrangement uses TRBV5-6 and TRBJ2-2, with D possibly TRBD2 on 5 matching bases. The CDR3 has 15 amino acids. V lost 2 bases to trimming and J lost 5 bases, with 13 bases between them. CDR1 SGHDT and CDR2 YYEEEE come from the germline V gene. CDR3 coding DNA: TGTGCCAGCAGCTTCGGTCCGGGAAAAACCGGGGAGCTGTTTTTT. As protein: CASSFGPGKTGELFF. Complete variable domain (other parts from reference TRBV5-6 and TRBJ2-2): DAGVTQSPTHLIKTRGQQVTLRCSPKSGHDTVSWYQQALGQGPQFIFQYYEEEERQRGNFPDRFSGHQFPNYSSELNVNALLLGDSALYLCASSFGPGKTGELFFGEGSRLTVL.

The chain links TRBV15 to TRBJ1-5; 12 bases are a match to TRBD1. The CDR3 is 16 residues long. CDR1 LNHNV and CDR2 YYDKDF come from the germline V gene (reference sequence). With V trimmed by 3 bases and J by 6 bases, 6 bases remained unmatched. DNA of the CDR3: TGTGCCACCAGCAGCCGGGACAGGGGGCACAGTCAGCCCCAGCATTTT. Translated, it gives CATSSRDRGHSQPQHF.

The gene calls are TRBV11-1 and TRBJ1-4; tentatively, D is TRBD1 (6 bases). The germline V and J ends were trimmed by 5 bases and 5 bases, with 18 bases remaining between them. CDR1 is SGHAT, CDR2 FQDESV, per germline (reference sequence). This CDR3 has 16 amino acids. CDR3 sequence reads: CASSVTTGKINEKLFF. The CDR3 nucleotides are TGTGCCAGCAGCGTCACCACAGGGAAAATCAATGAAAAACTGTTTTTT.

The CDR3 DNA is TGTGCCAGCAGCTTAAACGGGGGTGCAGATACGCAGTATTTT. This codes for CASSLNGGADTQYF. The chain recombines TRBV7-3 with TRBJ2-3, with a tentative D call TRBD2 (6 bases). Between the trimmed V and J ends, which lost 1 base and 4 bases, there was a span of 9 bases. The germline gives CDR1 SGHTA, CDR2 FQGTGA. This CDR3 is 14 amino acids long.

The chain uses TRBV28 and TRBJ1-1, with D unresolved. Germline V CDR1 and CDR2: MDHEN, SYDVKM. This CDR3 comprises 13 residues. V was pared by 6 bases and J by 1 base, with 9 bases between. The chain's CDR3 is CASSAAANTEAFF. CDR3 in DNA: TGTGCCAGCAGCGCTGCGGCGAACACTGAAGCTTTCTTT.

This clone has a single count. V is TRBV5-4 and J is TRBJ2-1; 7 nucleotides align to TRBD1. CDR1 is SGHNT and CDR2 is YYREEE in the germline V gene (reference sequence). Trimming removed 5 bases from V and 2 bases from J; junction bases left unmatched: 4. The CDR3 is made up of 14 amino acids. The CDR3 bases are TGTGCCAGCAGGACCCAGGGGGCCTACAATGAGCAGTTCTTC. Translation: CASRTQGAYNEQFF. The complete variable domain, with remaining parts taken from reference TRBV5-4 and TRBJ2-1, reads ETGVTQSPTHLIKTRGQQVTLRCSSQSGHNTVSWYQQALGQGPQFIFQYYREEENGRGNFPPRFSGLQFPNYSSELNVNALELDDSALYLCASRTQGAYNEQFFGPGTRLTVL.

V gene TRBV27 combines with J gene TRBJ2-1; D might be TRBD1 or TRBD2, each matching 6 bases. This CDR3 is 13 amino acids long. Germline V lookup: CDR1 MNHEY, CDR2 SMNVEV (reference sequence). V was cut by 2 bases and J by 7 bases, with 9 bases left in between. The CDR3 loop reads CASSLRGANEQFF. The CDR3 DNA is TGTGCCAGCAGTTTAAGGGGGGCGAATGAGCAGTTCTTC.

The rearrangement joins TRBV6-1 to TRBJ1-2, with TRBD1 as a possible D gene (5 bases). Germline CDR1 and CDR2: MNHNS and SASEGT. The CDR3 has 14 amino acids. Trimming removed 6 bases from V and 8 bases from J, with 19 bases in between. CDR3 sequence reads: CASSDVQAHRGYTF. As DNA, the CDR3 is TGTGCCAGCAGCGATGTACAGGCCCACCGGGGCTACACCTTC.

This clone is a singleton in its sample. The V gene is TRBV11-2, the J gene TRBJ2-2; 7 nucleotides agree with TRBD1. The germline CDR1 and CDR2 sequences are SGHAT and FQNNGV. CDR3 size: 15 residues. Germline trimming cut 5 bases from V and 1 base from J; bases unmatched to any gene: 4. This CDR3 reads CASSPRQGNTGELFF. The CDR3 DNA reads TGTGCCAGCAGCCCTCGACAGGGGAACACCGGGGAGCTGTTTTTT.

The J gene is TRBJ1-5, the V gene TRBV15; a possible D gene is TRBD1 (5 bases). CDR3 size: 17 residues. Trimming shortened V by 0 bases and J by 1 base, and 13 bases separated the two germline ends. Germline V gives CDR1 LNHNV, CDR2 YYDKDF (reference sequence). The CDR3 DNA reads TGTGCCACCAGCAGAGATCTGGCGGGGGACAGCAATCAGCCCCAGCATTTT. Encoded protein: CATSRDLAGDSNQPQHF. Using reference TRBV15 and TRBJ1-5 for the parts outside the CDR3, the full variable domain is DAMVIQNPRYQVTQFGKPVTLSCSQTLNHNVMYWYQQKSSQAPKLLFHYYDKDFNNEADTPDNFQSRRPNTSFCFLDIRSPGLGDTAMYLCATSRDLAGDSNQPQHFGDGTRLSIL.